Listed below are T cell receptor beta chains from one sample, sequenced in a study of control samples from healthy donors and cancer patients. Clones were sequenced by immunoSEQ multiplex PCR, and TCRdb holds only the in-frame ones, with some missing. The sample lists 150,000 to 200,000 clones, approximately 94% seen once, with about 14% in the top ten. Source material: PBMCs. The origin of the receptors is a man between 60 and 70 years old with colorectal cancer. Each CDR3 is given with its conserved first and last residue. The D gene is left open where the match is weak. For some rows the clone size is stated as once, few or many, or as a class when expanded; others skip it.

TRBV29-1,-,TRBJ1-2,-,TGCAGCGTTGAATCTTACGGGAGGACCTATGGCTACACCTTC,CSVESYGRTYGYTF
TRBV15,TRBD1,TRBJ2-3,-,TGTGCCACCAGCGCAGGGTTACACAGGGGCGGGAGCACAGATACGCAGTATTTT,CATSAGLHRGGSTDTQYF
TRBV5-4,-,TRBJ2-5,once,TGTGCCAGCAGCGCCTACAGGCAGGAGACCCAGTACTTC,CASSAYRQETQYF
TRBV19,-,TRBJ1-5,-,TGTGCCAGTAGTAACTCCCAACTGATGGGGGGAAGTCAGCCCCAGCATTTT,CASSNSQLMGGSQPQHF
TRBV5-1,TRBD1,TRBJ2-3,-,TGCGCCAGCAGCTTGGCACAGGGGAAAGATACGCAGTATTTT,CASSLAQGKDTQYF
TRBV6-2/TRBV6-3,TRBD1,TRBJ2-5,-,TGTGCCAGCAGTCCCGGGACAGGGAGGGTGACCCAGTACTTC,CASSPGTGRVTQYF
TRBV10-3,-,TRBJ1-1,-,TGTGCCATCAGTGACAGGGTACACACTGAAGCTTTCTTT,CAISDRVHTEAFF
TRBV5-1,TRBD2,TRBJ2-5,-,TGCGCCAGCAGCTTGGGGCCTAGCGGGGGGGCTCAAGAGACCCAGTACTTC,CASSLGPSGGAQETQYF
TRBV29-1,-,TRBJ2-7,-,TGCAGCGTTGGGCTAGGCACTCCCTACGAGCAGTACTTC,CSVGLGTPYEQYF
TRBV2,TRBD1,TRBJ2-5,-,TGTGCCAGCAGTGGGAGGACAGGGAAAGAGACCCAGTACTTC,CASSGRTGKETQYF
TRBV19,TRBD1,TRBJ2-7,-,TGTGCCAGTAGTATAGGGGGGACAGGGTCCTACGAGCAGTACTTC,CASSIGGTGSYEQYF
TRBV12-3/TRBV12-4,TRBD2,TRBJ2-7,few,TGTGCCAGCAGTTTCGGGGGGTACGAGCAGTACTTC,CASSFGGYEQYF
TRBV9,-,TRBJ2-7,once,TGTGCCAGCAGCGTAGGCGACTTCTACGAGCAGTACTTC,CASSVGDFYEQYF
TRBV6-6,-,TRBJ2-2,once,TGTGCCAGCAGTCGCCGGGCAGGGCCCATAACTGTTGGGGAGCTGTTTTTT,CASSRRAGPITVGELFF